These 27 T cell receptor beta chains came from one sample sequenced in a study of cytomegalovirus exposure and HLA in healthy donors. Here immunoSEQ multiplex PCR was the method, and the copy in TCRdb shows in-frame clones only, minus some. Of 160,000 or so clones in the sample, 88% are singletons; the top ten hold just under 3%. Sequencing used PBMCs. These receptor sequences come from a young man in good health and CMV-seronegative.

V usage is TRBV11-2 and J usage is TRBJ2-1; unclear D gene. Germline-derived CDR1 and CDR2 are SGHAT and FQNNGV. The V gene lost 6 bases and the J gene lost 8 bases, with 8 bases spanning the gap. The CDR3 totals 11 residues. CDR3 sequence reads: CASRRFHEQFF. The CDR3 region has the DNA TGTGCCAGCAGGAGGTTCCATGAGCAGTTCTTC.

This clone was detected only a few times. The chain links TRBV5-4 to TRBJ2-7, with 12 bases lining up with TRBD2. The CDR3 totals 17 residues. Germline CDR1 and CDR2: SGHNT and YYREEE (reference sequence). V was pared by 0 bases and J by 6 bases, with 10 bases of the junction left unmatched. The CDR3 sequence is CASSLALTSGSGSEQYF. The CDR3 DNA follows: TGTGCCAGCAGCTTGGCCCTGACTAGCGGGAGTGGCAGCGAGCAGTACTTC.

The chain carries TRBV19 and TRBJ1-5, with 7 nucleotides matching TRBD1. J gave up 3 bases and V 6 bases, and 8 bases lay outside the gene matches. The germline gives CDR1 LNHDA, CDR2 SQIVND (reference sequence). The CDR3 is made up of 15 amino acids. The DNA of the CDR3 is TGTGCCAGTAGAATGGGGCAGGGGGTCAATCAGCCCCAGCATTTT. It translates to CASRMGQGVNQPQHF.

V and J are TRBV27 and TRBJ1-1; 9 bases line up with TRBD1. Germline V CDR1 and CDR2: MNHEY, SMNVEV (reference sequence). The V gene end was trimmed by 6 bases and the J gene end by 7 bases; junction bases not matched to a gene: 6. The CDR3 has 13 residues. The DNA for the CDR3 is TGTGCCAGCAGGTGGGTGGGACAGGGTGAAGCTTTCTTT. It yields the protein CASRWVGQGEAFF.

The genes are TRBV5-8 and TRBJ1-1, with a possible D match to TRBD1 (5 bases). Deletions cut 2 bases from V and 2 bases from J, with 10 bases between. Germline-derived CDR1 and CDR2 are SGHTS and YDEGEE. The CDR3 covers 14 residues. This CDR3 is CASSFRDKNTEAFF. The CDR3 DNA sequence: TGTGCCAGCAGCTTCAGGGATAAAAACACTGAAGCTTTCTTT.

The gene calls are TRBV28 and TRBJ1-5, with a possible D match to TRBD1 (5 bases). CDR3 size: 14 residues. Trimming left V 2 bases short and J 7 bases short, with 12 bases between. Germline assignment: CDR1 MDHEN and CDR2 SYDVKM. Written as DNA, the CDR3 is TGTGCCAGCAGTTTAGGGATTCGGGGGCAGCCCCAGCATTTT. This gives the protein CASSLGIRGQPQHF.

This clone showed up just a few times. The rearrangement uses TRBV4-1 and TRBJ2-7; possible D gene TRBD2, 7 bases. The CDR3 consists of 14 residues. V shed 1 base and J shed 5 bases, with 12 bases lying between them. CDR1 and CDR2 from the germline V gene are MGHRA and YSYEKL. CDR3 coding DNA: TGCGCCAGCAGCCAAGCAGGGGAGGGGAACGAGCAGTACTTC. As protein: CASSQAGEGNEQYF.

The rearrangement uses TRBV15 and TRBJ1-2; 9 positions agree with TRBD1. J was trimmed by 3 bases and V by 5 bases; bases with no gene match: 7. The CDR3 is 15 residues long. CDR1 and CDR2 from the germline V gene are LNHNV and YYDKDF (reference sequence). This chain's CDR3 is CATSGGTGLDYGYTF. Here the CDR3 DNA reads TGTGCCACCAGCGGGGGGACAGGGTTGGACTATGGCTACACCTTC.

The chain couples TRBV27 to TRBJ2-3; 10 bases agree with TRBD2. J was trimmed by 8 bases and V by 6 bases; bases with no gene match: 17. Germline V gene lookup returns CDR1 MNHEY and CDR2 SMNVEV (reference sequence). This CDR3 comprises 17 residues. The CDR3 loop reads CASSPPGAGGRGGTQYF. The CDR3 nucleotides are TGTGCCAGCAGCCCGCCCGGAGCGGGGGGGCGGGGAGGTACGCAGTATTTT.

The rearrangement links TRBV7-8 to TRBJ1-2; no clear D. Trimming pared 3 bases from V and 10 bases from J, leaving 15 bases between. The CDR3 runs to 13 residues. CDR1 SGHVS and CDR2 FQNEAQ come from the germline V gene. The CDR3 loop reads CASSFVDSGYYTF. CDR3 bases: TGTGCCAGCAGCTTCGTCGATTCAGGCTACTACACCTTC.

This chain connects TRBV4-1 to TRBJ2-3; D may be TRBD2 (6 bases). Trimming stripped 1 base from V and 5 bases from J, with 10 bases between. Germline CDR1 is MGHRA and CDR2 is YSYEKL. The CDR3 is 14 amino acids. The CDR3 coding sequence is TGCGCCAGCAGCCAAGGGAGGGGCCGAGATACGCAGTATTTT. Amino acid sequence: CASSQGRGRDTQYF.

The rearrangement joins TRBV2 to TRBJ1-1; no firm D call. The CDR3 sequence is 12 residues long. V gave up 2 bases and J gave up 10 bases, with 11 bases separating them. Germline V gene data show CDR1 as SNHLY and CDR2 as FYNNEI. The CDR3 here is CASSERWASAFF. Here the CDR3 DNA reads TGTGCCAGCAGTGAAAGATGGGCCTCAGCTTTCTTT.

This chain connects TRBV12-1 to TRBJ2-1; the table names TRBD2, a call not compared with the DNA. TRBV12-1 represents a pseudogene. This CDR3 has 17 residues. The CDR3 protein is CASSSLAGLAGANEQFF. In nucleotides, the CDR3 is TGTGCCAGCAGCTCTCTTGCGGGACTAGCGGGAGCTAATGAGCAGTTCTTC.

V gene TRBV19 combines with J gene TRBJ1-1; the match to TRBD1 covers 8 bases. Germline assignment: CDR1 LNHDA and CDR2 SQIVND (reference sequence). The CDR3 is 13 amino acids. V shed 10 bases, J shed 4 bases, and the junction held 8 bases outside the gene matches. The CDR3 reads CATRQGRGTEAFF. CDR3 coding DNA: TGTGCCACCAGACAGGGGCGGGGCACTGAAGCTTTCTTT.

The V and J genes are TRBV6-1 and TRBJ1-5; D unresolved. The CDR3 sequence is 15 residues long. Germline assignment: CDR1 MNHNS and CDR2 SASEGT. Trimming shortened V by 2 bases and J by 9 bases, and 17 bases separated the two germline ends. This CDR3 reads CASSEWSNGRRPQHF. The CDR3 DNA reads TGTGCCAGCAGTGAATGGAGTAACGGTCGACGGCCCCAGCATTTT.

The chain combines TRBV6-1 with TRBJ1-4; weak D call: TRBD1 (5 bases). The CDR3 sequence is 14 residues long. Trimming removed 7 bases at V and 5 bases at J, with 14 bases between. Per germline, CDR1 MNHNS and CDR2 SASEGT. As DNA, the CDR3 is TGTGCCAGCATGTTGACAGCTGAAAATGAAAAACTGTTTTTT. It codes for CASMLTAENEKLFF.

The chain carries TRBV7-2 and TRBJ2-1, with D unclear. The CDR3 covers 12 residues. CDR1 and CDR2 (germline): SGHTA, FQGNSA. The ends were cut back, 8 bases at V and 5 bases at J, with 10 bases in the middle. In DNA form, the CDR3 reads TGTGCCAGCGGCCCCCCCGACAATGAGCAGTTCTTC. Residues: CASGPPDNEQFF.

As DNA, the CDR3 is TGTGCCAGCAGCCAAGAAGGTTTGGGGGCGCGTTCCGAGCAGTACTTC. Protein product: CASSQEGLGARSEQYF. The V call is TRBV4-2, the J call TRBJ2-7; D may be TRBD1 (6 bases). Germline V gene data show CDR1 as LGHNA and CDR2 as YNFKEQ. Deletions cut 0 bases from V and 6 bases from J, with 18 bases between. The CDR3 has 16 residues.

The CDR3 DNA reads as TGCAGTGCTAGAGATCAAGGACTTCAGTTCTTC. Amino acid sequence: CSARDQGLQFF. The V gene is TRBV20-1, the J gene TRBJ2-1; possibly TRBD2 for D (5 bases). This CDR3 has 11 amino acids. From germline, CDR1 is DFQATT and CDR2 SNEGSKA (reference sequence). The V end lost 0 bases, the J end lost 13 bases, and 10 bases lay between the germline ends.

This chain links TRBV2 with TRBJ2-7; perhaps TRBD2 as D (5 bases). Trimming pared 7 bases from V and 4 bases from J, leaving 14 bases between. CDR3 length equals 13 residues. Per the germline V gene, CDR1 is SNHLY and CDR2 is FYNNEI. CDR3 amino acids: CASMRYPGYEQYV. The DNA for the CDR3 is TGTGCCAGCATGAGGTATCCGGGGTACGAGCAGTACGTC.

DNA for the CDR3: TGCGCCAGCAGTGCGGACAGTGCCAGCTCCTACGAGCAGTACTTC. Translating it yields CASSADSASSYEQYF. The chain has TRBV10-1 and TRBJ2-7, with D possibly matching TRBD1 (6 bases). Germline loops: CDR1 WNHNN, CDR2 SYGVQD (reference sequence). CDR3 length: 15 amino acids. Trimming shortened V by 4 bases and J by 0 bases, and 13 bases separated the two germline ends.

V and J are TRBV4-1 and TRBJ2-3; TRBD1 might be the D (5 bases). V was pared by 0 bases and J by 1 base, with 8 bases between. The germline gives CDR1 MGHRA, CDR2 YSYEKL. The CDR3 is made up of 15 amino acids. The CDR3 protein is CASSQEIGGTDTQYF. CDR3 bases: TGCGCCAGCAGCCAAGAGATAGGGGGCACAGATACGCAGTATTTT.

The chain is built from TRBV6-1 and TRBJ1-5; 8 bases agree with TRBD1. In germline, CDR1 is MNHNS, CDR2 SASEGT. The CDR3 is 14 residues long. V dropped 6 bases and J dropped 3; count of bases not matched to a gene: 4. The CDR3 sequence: CASRTGAFNQPQHF. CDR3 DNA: TGTGCCAGCAGGACAGGGGCGTTCAATCAGCCCCAGCATTTT.

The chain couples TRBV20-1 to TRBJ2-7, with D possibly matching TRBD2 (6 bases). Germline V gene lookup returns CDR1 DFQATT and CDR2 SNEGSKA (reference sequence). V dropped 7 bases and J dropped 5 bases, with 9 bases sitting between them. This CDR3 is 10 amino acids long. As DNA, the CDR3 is TGCAGTGGGCGGGATAACGAGCAGTACTTC. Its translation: CSGRDNEQYF.

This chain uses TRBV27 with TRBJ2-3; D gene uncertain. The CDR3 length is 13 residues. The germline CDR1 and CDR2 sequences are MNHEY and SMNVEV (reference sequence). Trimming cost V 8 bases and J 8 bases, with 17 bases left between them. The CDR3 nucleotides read TGTGCCAGCCGACTCTCTCTCGACGGTACGCAGTATTTT. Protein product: CASRLSLDGTQYF.

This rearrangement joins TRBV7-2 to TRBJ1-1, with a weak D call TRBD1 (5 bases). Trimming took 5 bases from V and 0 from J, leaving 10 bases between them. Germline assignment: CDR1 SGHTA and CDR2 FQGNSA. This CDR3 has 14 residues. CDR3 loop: CASSIREMNTEAFF. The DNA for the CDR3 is TGTGCCAGCAGCATCAGGGAAATGAACACTGAAGCTTTCTTT.

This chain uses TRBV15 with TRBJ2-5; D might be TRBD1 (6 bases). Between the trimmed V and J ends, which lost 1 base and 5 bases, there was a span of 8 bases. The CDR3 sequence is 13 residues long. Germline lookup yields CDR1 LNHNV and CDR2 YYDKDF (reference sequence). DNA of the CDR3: TGTGCCACCAGCAGAGGGACAGTTGAGACCCAGTACTTC. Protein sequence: CATSRGTVETQYF.